The source of this T cell receptor beta chain is a study of vaccination effects on CD4 cells after COVID-19. Assay used: immunoSEQ multiplex PCR; TCRdb lists only in-frame clones, some missing. The table has approximately 44,000 clones, around 70% seen once. Under the ViraFEST assay, PBMC were stimulated with viral peptide pools so that antigen-specific CD4+ T cells expanded. Sequencing was performed afterwards. When 10 to 11 days of culture had elapsed, CD4+ T cells were isolated. Among the vaccine recipients, none had a prior SARS-CoV-2 infection, and nucleocapsid antibodies were negative. This CDR3 has 11 amino acids. Trimming shortened V by 4 bases and J by 10 bases, and 11 bases separated the two germline ends. Germline CDR1 SGDLS, CDR2 YYNGEE. Note on this clone: Its antigen is unknown.

The sequencing here drew on CD4+ T cells from PBMCs cultured with HCoV-OC43 spike peptides, taken before COVID-19 vaccination. The subset was: HCoV-OC43 spike overlapping peptide pool stimulation. The chain uses TRBV9 and TRBJ1-1, with unresolved D. The receptor was derived from a human donor who received a COVID-19 vaccine. The CDR3 DNA reads TGTGCCAGCAGCCCCCGTCACAGAGCTTTCTTT. It yields the protein CASSPRHRAFF.